This T cell receptor beta chain stems from a study of control samples from healthy donors and cancer patients. The assay was immunoSEQ multiplex PCR, and TCRdb's table has in-frame clones only and misses some. The table shows about 110,000 clones, with approximately 84% occurring only once. The sequenced sample consisted of blood. The TCR originated in a man between 18 and 35 years old in good health.

CDR3 residues: CASSPGTDSGNTIYF. CDR3 DNA sequence: TGTGCCAGCAGCCCGGGGACGGACTCTGGAAACACCATATATTTT. The rearrangement joins TRBV9 to TRBJ1-3; tentatively, D is TRBD1 (5 bases). V was cut by 4 bases and J by 0 bases, with 11 bases left in between. Germline V CDR1 and CDR2: SGDLS, YYNGEE. The CDR3 contains 15 residues.